This record concerns one T cell receptor (beta chain) sequence. This sample was included in a study of blood T cell repertoires in COVID-19. Study in general: Sources were T cells, B-cell-depleted T cells, or PBMCs; the material itself was cDNA or gDNA.

The junction had 6 bases not matched to a gene; V was cut back by 1 base and J by 5 bases. The CDR3 covers 15 residues. CDR1 and CDR2 (germline): LGHDT, YNNKEL (reference sequence). TCRdb's copy holds only in-frame clones and misses some; the assay was immunoSEQ multiplex PCR. Among approximately 60,000 clones listed, 70% to 90% were seen once. This clonotype originated in a man aged 60 to 75 with active or convalescent COVID-19. The chain has TRBV3-1 (or the pseudogene TRBV3-2) and TRBJ2-7; 9 nucleotides line up with TRBD2. The specimen sequenced was peripheral blood. The CDR3 spells CASSQVGGRADEQYF. The CDR3 DNA is TGTGCCAGCAGCCAAGTGGGCGGGAGGGCCGACGAGCAGTACTTC.